This T cell receptor (beta chain) was identified during a study of cytomegalovirus exposure and HLA in healthy donors. Background on the study: Of fewer than 450 genotyped donors, about 80% clustered with self-reported Caucasian donors.

The CDR3 covers 12 residues. CDR1 and CDR2 (germline): MDHEN, SYDVKM. Broader study findings: The authors excluded some V segments, including TRBV6-2 and TRBV6-3, as indistinguishable. Presence/absence analyses assumed roughly uniform sequencing depth across donors, which may not hold.

The PCR made use of 60 Vbeta and 13 Jbeta primers. Some clones are missing from TCRdb's copy, which holds only in-frame ones; the method was immunoSEQ multiplex PCR. Of about 150,000 clones listed, roughly 80% are singletons. With regard to this clone: The antigen is not known. The germline gene is not matched at one end of the junction; a read error may be the cause.

This chain connects TRBV28 to TRBJ2-5, with 7 nucleotides matching TRBD1. This sequence was found in a man aged 18-30 years in good health and CMV-seronegative. Sample: PBMCs. CDR3 sequence reads: CASSPRTGRRNF. The CDR3 nucleotides are TGTGCCAGCAGTCCCCGGACAGGCCGCCGGAACTTC.